Below are 30 T cell receptor beta chains sequenced from a single sample in a study of CD8 T cells in ankylosing spondylitis. Whole-study results and caveats: What appeared characteristic of ankylosing spondylitis blood was a TCR beta motif of eight highly homologous variants.

TCRdb recomputed calls from the 5' RACE reads with MiXCR, one row per CDR3 protein. The table includes about 800,000 distinct CDR3 sequences, 12% detected once. Their specific antigens are unknown. The sequencing input was blood, either unsorted or a sorted T cell fraction (not recorded which). These receptors were collected from a male donor with ankylosing spondylitis.

As DNA, the CDR3 is TGCGCCAGCAGCCAAGAGTGGGAGGCCTACAATGAGCAGTTCTTC. Amino acids: CASSQEWEAYNEQFF. The V gene is TRBV4-3, the J gene TRBJ2-1; D possibly corresponds to TRBD2 (6 bases). V lost 0 bases and J 2 bases, leaving 8 bases between the germline ends. Germline V lookup: CDR1 LGHNA, CDR2 YSLEER. The CDR3 consists of 15 residues.

This clonotype was detected many times. This sequence joins TRBV29-1 and TRBJ2-5; 7 nucleotides agree with TRBD1. This CDR3 contains 13 residues. V trimming: 7 bases; J trimming: 5 bases; junction bases outside the gene matches: 10. Germline CDR1 is SQVTM and CDR2 is ANQGSEA. The CDR3 bases are TGCAGCGCCCGCCGGGGACAGAAGGAGACCCAGTACTTC. Its translation: CSARRGQKETQYF.

This clonotype was detected a few times. CDR3 DNA sequence: TGTGCCAGCAGATCCCGGACTGGTGATGCTTTCTTT. This translates into CASRSRTGDAFF. The chain carries TRBV6-2 or TRBV6-3 and TRBJ1-1; no definite D call. Germline loops: CDR1 MNHEY, CDR2 SVGEGT. V was cut by 6 bases and J by 11 bases, with 16 bases left in between. The CDR3 extends over 12 amino acids.

This clonotype was recorded many times. The chain combines TRBV5-1 with TRBJ2-1, with D uncertain. Germline lookup yields CDR1 SGHRS and CDR2 YFSETQ. V was shortened by 3 bases and J by 0 bases, with 16 bases between the two germline ends. The length of the CDR3 is 17 residues. CDR3 coding DNA: TGCGCCAGCAGCTCGACTGATACAGAGAGCTCCTACAATGAGCAGTTCTTC. This encodes CASSSTDTESSYNEQFF. The variable domain in full, with the rest retrieved from reference TRBV5-1 and TRBJ2-1, is KAGVTQTPRYLIKTRGQQVTLSCSPISGHRSVSWYQQTPGQGLQFLFEYFSETQRNKGNFPGRFSGRQFSNSRSEMNVSTLELGDSALYLCASSSTDTESSYNEQFFGPGTRLTVL.

The chain's CDR3 is CASSFMQGKNIQYF. CDR3 DNA: TGTGCCAGCAGCTTTATGCAGGGGAAAAACATTCAGTACTTC. The gene calls are TRBV5-6 and TRBJ2-4; tentatively, D is TRBD1 (6 bases). This CDR3 has 14 residues. Germline-derived CDR1 and CDR2 are SGHDT and YYEEEE. V shed 2 bases and J shed 4 bases, with 10 bases lying between them.

This clonotype has a handful of counts. The chain is built from TRBV14 and TRBJ2-1, with D maybe TRBD2 (6 bases). The CDR3 has 11 amino acids. Germline V gene data show CDR1 as SGHDN and CDR2 as FVKESK. V was cut by 6 bases and J by 10 bases, with 10 bases left in between. CDR3 bases: TGTGCCAGCAGTGGAGGGATCGAGCAGTTCTTC. This translates into CASSGGIEQFF.

This clonotype was seen ten or more times. The CDR3 here is CASSPPWGDRGNEKLFF. The CDR3 bases are TGTGCCAGCAGCCCGCCCTGGGGGGACAGAGGAAATGAAAAACTGTTTTTT. The chain uses TRBV5-6 and TRBJ1-4; 7 bases match TRBD1. CDR1 and CDR2 (germline): SGHDT, YYEEEE. There are 17 residues in the CDR3. Trimming took 4 bases from V and 5 from J; bases not matched to a gene: 14.

This clonotype showed up just a few times. This chain uses TRBV6-5 with TRBJ2-1; D possibly corresponds to TRBD2 (7 bases). Germline CDR1 MNHEY, CDR2 SVGAGI. V was cut by 4 bases and J by 9 bases, with 16 bases left in between. The CDR3 consists of 14 residues. CDR3 sequence (DNA): TGTGCCAGCAGTTGGTGGGGGCGCGGGGGTGAGCAGTTCTTC. Protein product: CASSWWGRGGEQFF.

The J gene is TRBJ1-5, the V gene TRBV4-3; a weak D match, TRBD1 (5 bases). V was clipped by 0 bases and J by 6 bases, with 12 bases between them. Germline-derived CDR1 and CDR2 are LGHNA and YSLEER. The CDR3 is 15 residues long. CDR3 DNA sequence: TGCGCCAGCAGCCAAGATGCAGGGTTGGGTCAGCCCCAGCATTTT. It specifies CASSQDAGLGQPQHF.

The chain couples TRBV29-1 to TRBJ2-3; D is unclear. There are 11 residues in the CDR3. V was trimmed by 6 bases and J by 5 bases, leaving 9 bases between them. The germline V gene encodes CDR1 SQVTM and CDR2 ANQGSEA. Here the CDR3 DNA reads TGCAGCGTAAGAGGCGGAGATACGCAGTATTTT. The encoded protein is CSVRGGDTQYF.

This clonotype was counted only a few times. V gene TRBV12-3 or TRBV12-4 combines with J gene TRBJ2-1; D may be TRBD1 or TRBD2 (5 bases each). The CDR3 totals 15 residues. V lost 3 bases and J 7 bases, leaving 16 bases between the germline ends. In DNA form, the CDR3 reads TGTGCCAGCAGTTTTGGATTGGGGGTTCAGAATGAGCAGTTCTTC. It specifies CASSFGLGVQNEQFF.

This clonotype was seen a few times. The rearrangement joins TRBV15 to TRBJ2-7, with 8 bases aligning to TRBD1. This CDR3 has 15 amino acids. J lost 2 bases, V lost 8 bases, and 11 bases had no gene match. The germline V gene has CDR1 LNHNV and CDR2 YYDKDF (reference sequence). The CDR3: CATGGSRGPTYEQYF. The CDR3 DNA reads as TGTGCCACCGGGGGGTCCAGGGGGCCGACCTACGAGCAGTACTTC.

This clonotype appeared a few times. The rearrangement uses TRBV4-2 and TRBJ2-6; D uncertain. The V gene lost 4 bases and the J gene lost 0 bases, with 13 bases spanning the gap. The CDR3 has 17 amino acids. The germline gives CDR1 LGHNA, CDR2 YNFKEQ. CDR3 region: CASSRNLLLSGANVLTF. CDR3 DNA sequence: TGTGCCAGCAGCCGGAACTTACTGCTCTCTGGGGCCAACGTCCTGACTTTC.

The sample holds a few counts of this clonotype. V is TRBV20-1 and J is TRBJ2-7; 15 bases match TRBD2. The CDR3 has 16 residues. The trim removed 5 bases at V and 2 bases at J, leaving 7 bases unmatched. Germline CDR1 DFQATT, CDR2 SNEGSKA (reference sequence). As DNA, the CDR3 is TGCAGTGCTGCGGGGACTAGCGGGAGGCTCCCCTACGAGCAGTACTTC. This gives the protein CSAAGTSGRLPYEQYF.

This clonotype was seen ten or more times. The rearrangement uses TRBV20-1 and TRBJ1-6; a possible D gene is TRBD1 (6 bases). V was pared by 2 bases and J by 7 bases, with 15 bases between. CDR1 DFQATT and CDR2 SNEGSKA come from the germline V gene (reference sequence). The CDR3 totals 15 residues. CDR3 in DNA: TGCAGTGCTAGACGAATGGGACACCGAAATTCACCCCTCCACTTT. This translates into CSARRMGHRNSPLHF.

The chain combines TRBV5-4 with TRBJ2-7, with a possible D match to TRBD2 (5 bases). The CDR3 spans 13 residues. Trimming pared 0 bases from V and 6 bases from J, leaving 10 bases between. Germline CDR1 reads SGHNT; CDR2 reads YYREEE (reference sequence). The CDR3 DNA reads TGTGCCAGCAGCTTGGCCGGGGTTGCCGAGCAGTACTTC. The encoded protein is CASSLAGVAEQYF.

This clonotype has a handful of counts. V gene TRBV7-2 combines with J gene TRBJ2-3; the D is unclear. This CDR3 is 14 amino acids long. V lost 5 bases to trimming and J lost 1 base, with 10 bases between them. Germline V gene lookup returns CDR1 SGHTA and CDR2 FQGNSA. CDR3 sequence: CASSPLRGTDTQYF. CDR3 sequence (DNA): TGTGCCAGCAGCCCCCTTCGGGGCACAGATACGCAGTATTTT.

This clonotype was observed many times. This sequence joins TRBV29-1 and TRBJ2-3; no firm D call. V shed 6 bases and J shed 6 bases, with 10 bases lying between them. CDR1 and CDR2 from the germline V gene are SQVTM and ANQGSEA. This CDR3 spans 11 amino acids. DNA for the CDR3: TGCAGCGTAGGTGCTTGGGATACGCAGTATTTT. Residues: CSVGAWDTQYF.

This clonotype was seen at least ten times. The J gene is TRBJ2-6, the V gene TRBV12-3 or TRBV12-4; the D gene is possibly TRBD1 (5 bases). This CDR3 contains 15 residues. With 5 bases removed from V and 1 base from J, the gap between germline ends came to 9 bases. CDR3 amino acids: CASSQGASGANVLTF. CDR3 DNA sequence: TGTGCCAGCAGTCAAGGGGCATCTGGGGCCAACGTCCTGACTTTC.

V and J are TRBV30 and TRBJ2-1; TRBD2 aligns across 12 bases. V lost 2 bases, J lost 7 bases, and 9 bases stayed unmatched. This CDR3 has 16 amino acids. The germline V gene encodes CDR1 GTSNPN and CDR2 SVGIG (reference sequence). The CDR3 coding sequence is TGTGCCTGGAGTCGCGAGGAGCTAGCGGGAGGGAATGAGCAGTTCTTC. This gives the protein CAWSREELAGGNEQFF. Combining the CDR3 with reference TRBV30 and TRBJ2-1 gives the whole variable domain SQTIHQWPATLVQPVGSPLSLECTVEGTSNPNLYWYRQAAGRGLQLLFYSVGIGQISSEVPQNLSASRPQDRQFILSSKKLLLSDSGFYLCAWSREELAGGNEQFFGPGTRLTVL.

The table lists this clonotype with a few counts. This chain links TRBV4-3 with TRBJ2-7, with D possibly TRBD2 on 5 matching bases. CDR3 length equals 15 residues. Germline CDR1 and CDR2: LGHNA and YSLEER. V lost 1 base and J lost 3, with 13 bases in between. The CDR3 coding sequence is TGCGCCAGCAGCCAAGCGACTGCGGAGGACTACGAGCAGTACTTC. Protein: CASSQATAEDYEQYF.

This clonotype occurred many times. The chain combines TRBV7-9 with TRBJ2-2; the D gene is possibly TRBD1 (6 bases). Germline CDR1 reads SEHNR; CDR2 reads FQNEAQ (reference sequence). The CDR3 runs 16 residues. Deletions cut 1 base from V and 0 bases from J, with 9 bases between. This CDR3 reads CASSLGDISNTGELFF. The CDR3 nucleotides read TGTGCCAGCAGCTTAGGGGACATATCGAACACCGGGGAGCTGTTTTTT.

The chain employs TRBV30 and TRBJ1-4; 9 nucleotides line up with TRBD1. Trimming at V came to 3 bases and at J to 8 bases, leaving 7 bases not matched to a gene. The CDR3 totals 14 residues. Germline CDR1 and CDR2: GTSNPN and SVGIG (reference sequence). This chain's CDR3 is CAWSPGQGEEKLFF. The CDR3 nucleotides read TGTGCCTGGAGCCCGGGACAGGGAGAGGAAAAACTGTTTTTT.

The chain couples TRBV7-9 to TRBJ2-2; TRBD1 agrees at 7 bases. The CDR3 contains 16 residues. With V trimmed by 2 bases and J by 5 bases, 8 bases remained unmatched. The germline V gene encodes CDR1 SEHNR and CDR2 FQNEAQ (reference sequence). The CDR3 region has the DNA TGTGCCAGCAGCTTAAAGACAGGGCCAAGGACCGGGGAGCTGTTTTTT. Its translation: CASSLKTGPRTGELFF.

A few counts support this clonotype. The CDR3 reads CASSLLAGGPGNEQFF. The CDR3 bases are TGTGCCAGCAGTTTACTAGCGGGGGGCCCGGGTAATGAGCAGTTCTTC. This rearrangement joins TRBV12-3 or TRBV12-4 to TRBJ2-1; TRBD2 agrees at 11 bases. V gave up 2 bases and J gave up 7 bases; unmatched junction bases: 7. The CDR3 has 16 residues.

This clonotype has ten or more counts. The rearrangement uses TRBV20-1 and TRBJ2-1; possible D gene TRBD2, 6 bases. The CDR3 sequence is 14 residues long. Germline V gene lookup returns CDR1 DFQATT and CDR2 SNEGSKA (reference sequence). Trimming left V 5 bases short and J 2 bases short, with 13 bases between. In DNA form, the CDR3 reads TGCAGTGCTCTTCTAGCGCCAGCCTACAATGAGCAGTTCTTC. Translated, it gives CSALLAPAYNEQFF.

The gene calls are TRBV11-2 and TRBJ2-1, with D possibly being TRBD2 (5 bases). CDR3 length: 13 residues. Germline V gene data show CDR1 as SGHAT and CDR2 as FQNNGV. V was cut by 4 bases and J by 5 bases, with 9 bases left in between. CDR3 region: CASSSQRNNEQFF. The CDR3 DNA reads TGTGCCAGCAGCTCTCAGCGGAACAATGAGCAGTTCTTC.

This clonotype was counted ten times or more. The V gene is TRBV4-3, the J gene TRBJ2-2, with D perhaps matching TRBD1 (5 bases). Trimming pared 5 bases from V and 6 bases from J, leaving 10 bases between. CDR3 length equals 13 residues. CDR1 and CDR2 from the germline V gene are LGHNA and YSLEER. The chain's CDR3 is CASSYRGPGELFF. DNA for the CDR3: TGCGCCAGCAGCTATAGGGGCCCCGGGGAGCTGTTTTTT.

V usage is TRBV11-2 and J usage is TRBJ2-2; no firm D call. CDR3 length equals 12 residues. Germline assignment: CDR1 SGHAT and CDR2 FQNNGV. V lost 5 bases, J lost 7 bases, and 8 bases lay in between. The CDR3 protein is CASSKPVGELFF. As DNA, the CDR3 is TGTGCCAGCAGCAAACCGGTCGGGGAGCTGTTTTTT.

The sample holds a few counts of this clonotype. The chain links TRBV20-1 to TRBJ2-5; maybe TRBD1 (5 bases). V lost 2 bases, J lost 4 bases, and 14 bases lay in between. There are 14 residues in the CDR3. The V gene's germline CDR1 is DFQATT and CDR2 SNEGSKA (reference sequence). The CDR3 is CSARSRVGVETQYF. The CDR3 region has the DNA TGCAGTGCTAGATCCAGGGTCGGAGTAGAGACCCAGTACTTC.